The source of this T cell receptor beta chain is a study of read filtering for tumor transcriptome and immune sequencing. Study conclusions and caveats: Single-read clonotypes: about 81.9% of IR-seq clonotypes (about 3.5% of reads), more than 70% of RNA-seq clonotypes (nearly 45% of reads).

This clonotype appeared many times. What it binds is not known. The V end lost 6 bases, the J end lost 0 bases, and 18 bases lay between the germline ends. CDR3 length equals 17 residues. Germline CDR1 reads SEHNR; CDR2 reads FQNEAQ (reference sequence). This library used roughly 0.4 ug RNA and molecular barcoded adaptors spanning alpha/delta and beta/gamma chains. In TCRdb, the reads were re-called with MiXCR into one record per CDR3 protein. Of 75,000 to 90,000 distinct CDR3 sequences detected, 10% to 15% appear once; the ten largest clones hold 14% to 15%. Sequenced sample: a population of CD138-negative cells sorted from bone marrow. The rearrangement uses TRBV7-9 and TRBJ2-1; TRBD2 is a possible D gene (6 bases). This clonotype was sampled from a donor aged 40 or over with multiple myeloma. CDR3 bases: TGTGCCAGCAGTGCACCCTCTAGCGCGAGCTCCTACAATGAGCAGTTCTTC. It is translated as CASSAPSSASSYNEQFF.